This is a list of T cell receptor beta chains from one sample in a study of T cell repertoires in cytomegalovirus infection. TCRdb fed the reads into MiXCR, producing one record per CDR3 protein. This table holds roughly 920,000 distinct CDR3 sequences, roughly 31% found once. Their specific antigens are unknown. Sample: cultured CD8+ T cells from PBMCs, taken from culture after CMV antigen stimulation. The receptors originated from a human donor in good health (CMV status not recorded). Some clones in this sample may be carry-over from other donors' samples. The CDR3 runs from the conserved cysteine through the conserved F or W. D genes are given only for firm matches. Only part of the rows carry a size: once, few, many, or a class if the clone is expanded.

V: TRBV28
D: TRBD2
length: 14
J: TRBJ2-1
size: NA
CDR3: CASSSGLVANEQFF
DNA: TGTGCCAGCTCCTCAGGACTAGTTGCCAATGAGCAGTTCTTC

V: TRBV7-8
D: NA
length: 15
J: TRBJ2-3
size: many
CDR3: CASSLGRMGTDTQYF
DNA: TGTGCCAGCAGCTTAGGGCGGATGGGCACAGATACGCAGTATTTT

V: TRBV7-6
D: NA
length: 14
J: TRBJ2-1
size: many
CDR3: CASSGILQGLEQFF
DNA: TGTGCCAGCAGCGGCATTTTACAGGGTTTGGAGCAGTTCTTC

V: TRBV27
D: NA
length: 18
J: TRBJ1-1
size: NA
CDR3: CASSLVMGLYSENTEAFF
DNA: TGTGCCAGCAGTTTGGTTATGGGCCTATACTCCGAGAACACTGAAGCTTTCTTT

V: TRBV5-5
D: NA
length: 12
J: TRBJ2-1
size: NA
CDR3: CASRSVYNEQFF
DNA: TGTGCCAGCAGGTCGGTATACAATGAGCAGTTCTTC

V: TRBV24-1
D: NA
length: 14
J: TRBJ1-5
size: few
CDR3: CATSDLQTGQPQHF
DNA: TGTGCCACCAGTGATTTGCAAACGGGCCAGCCCCAGCATTTT

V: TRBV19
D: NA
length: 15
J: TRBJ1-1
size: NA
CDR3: CASSTAFGHITEAFF
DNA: TGTGCCAGTAGTACCGCATTCGGACACATCACTGAAGCTTTCTTT

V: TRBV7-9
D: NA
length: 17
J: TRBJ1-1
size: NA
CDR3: CASSLEPGRRGNTEAFF
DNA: TGTGCCAGCAGCTTAGAACCAGGGCGTCGTGGGAACACTGAAGCTTTCTTT

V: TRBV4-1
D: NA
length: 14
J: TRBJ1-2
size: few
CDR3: CASSQDPVNYGYTF
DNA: TGCGCCAGCAGCCAAGATCCTGTTAACTATGGCTACACCTTC

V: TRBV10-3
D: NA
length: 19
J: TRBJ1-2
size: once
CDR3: CAIRNFRGRDGSVLYGYTF
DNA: TGTGCCATCAGGAACTTTCGGGGGCGAGACGGTTCCGTCCTCTATGGCTACACCTTC

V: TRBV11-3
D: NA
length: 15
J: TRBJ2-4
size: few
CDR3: CASSLNWTTKNIQYF
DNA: TGTGCCAGCAGCTTAAACTGGACCACCAAAAACATTCAGTACTTC

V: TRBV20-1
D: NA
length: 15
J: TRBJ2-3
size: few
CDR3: CSARGEPYLTDTQYF
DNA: TGCAGTGCTAGGGGGGAGCCATACCTCACAGATACGCAGTATTTT

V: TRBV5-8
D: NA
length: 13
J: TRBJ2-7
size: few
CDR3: CASSFGNSYEQYF
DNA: TGTGCCAGCAGCTTTGGCAACTCCTACGAGCAGTACTTC

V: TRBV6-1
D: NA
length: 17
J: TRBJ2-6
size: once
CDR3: CASSYQPTRAGANVLTF
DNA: TGTGCCAGCAGTTACCAACCGACAAGGGCTGGGGCCAACGTCCTGACTTTC

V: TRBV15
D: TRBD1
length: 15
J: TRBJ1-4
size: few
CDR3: CATSRQGARGEKLFF
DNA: TGTGCCACCAGCAGGCAGGGGGCGAGAGGAGAAAAACTGTTTTTT

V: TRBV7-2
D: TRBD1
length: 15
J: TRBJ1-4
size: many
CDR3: CASSLNRGHSEKLFF
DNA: TGTGCCAGCAGCCTAAACAGGGGGCATAGCGAAAAACTGTTTTTT

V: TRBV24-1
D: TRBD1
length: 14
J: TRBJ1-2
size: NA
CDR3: CATSDRTGIYGYTF
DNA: TGTGCCACCAGTGACCGGACAGGGATTTATGGCTACACCTTC

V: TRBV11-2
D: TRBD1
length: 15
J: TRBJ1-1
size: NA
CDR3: CASSPPKNQGADAFF
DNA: TGTGCCAGCAGCCCACCGAAAAATCAGGGGGCAGATGCTTTCTTT

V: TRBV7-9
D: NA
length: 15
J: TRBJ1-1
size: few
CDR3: CASSSPLTLRTEAFF
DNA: TGTGCCAGCAGCTCCCCCCTGACATTGCGCACTGAAGCTTTCTTT

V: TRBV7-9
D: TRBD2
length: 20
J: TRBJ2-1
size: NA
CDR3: CASSFPGLAGLSSSYNEQFF
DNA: TGTGCCAGCAGCTTCCCAGGACTAGCGGGGTTATCGAGCTCCTACAATGAGCAGTTCTTC

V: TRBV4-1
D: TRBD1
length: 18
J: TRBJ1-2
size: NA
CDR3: CASSPSLGTGVLNYGYTF
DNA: TGTGCCAGCAGCCCCAGTCTGGGGACAGGGGTCCTTAACTATGGCTACACCTTC

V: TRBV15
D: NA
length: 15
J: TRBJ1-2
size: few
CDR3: CATSKPLNRNYGYTF
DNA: TGTGCCACCAGCAAGCCCTTGAATCGCAACTATGGCTACACCTTC

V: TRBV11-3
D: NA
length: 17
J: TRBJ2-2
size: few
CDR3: CASSLDVGMMGTGELFF
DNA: TGTGCCAGCAGCTTAGATGTTGGGATGATGGGGACCGGGGAGCTGTTTTTT

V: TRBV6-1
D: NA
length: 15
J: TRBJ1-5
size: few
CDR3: CASSSLKGGSQPQHF
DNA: TGTGCCAGCAGTTCCCTTAAGGGAGGGAGTCAGCCCCAGCATTTT

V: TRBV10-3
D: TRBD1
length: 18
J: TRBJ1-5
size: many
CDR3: CAISGTGNRYVGNQPQHF
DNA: TGTGCCATCAGTGGGACAGGGAATAGATATGTGGGCAATCAGCCCCAGCATTTT

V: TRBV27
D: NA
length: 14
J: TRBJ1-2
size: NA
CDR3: CASSFGLGSHGYTF
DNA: TGTGCCAGCAGTTTCGGTTTGGGAAGCCATGGCTACACCTTC

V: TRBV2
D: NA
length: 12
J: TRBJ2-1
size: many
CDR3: CASRGTYNEQFF
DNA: TGTGCCAGCAGGGGTACCTACAATGAGCAGTTCTTC

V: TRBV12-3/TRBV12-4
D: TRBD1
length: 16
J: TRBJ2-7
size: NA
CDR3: CASSPFWDRGPGEQYF
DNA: TGTGCCAGCAGTCCCTTCTGGGACAGGGGGCCGGGCGAGCAGTACTTC

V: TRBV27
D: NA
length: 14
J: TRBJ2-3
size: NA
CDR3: CASTLNGGTDTQYF
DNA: TGTGCCAGCACCCTCAATGGGGGGACAGATACGCAGTATTTT

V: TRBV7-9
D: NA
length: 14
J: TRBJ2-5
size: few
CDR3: CASISRRSQETQYF
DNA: TGTGCCAGCATCTCGCGCCGATCCCAAGAGACCCAGTACTTC

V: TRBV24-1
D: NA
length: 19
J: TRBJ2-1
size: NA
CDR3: CATSSGQAGRWSSYNEQFF
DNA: TGTGCCACCTCCTCCGGACAGGCGGGGAGGTGGAGCTCCTACAATGAGCAGTTCTTC

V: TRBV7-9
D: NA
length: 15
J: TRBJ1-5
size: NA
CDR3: CASSLGMRGDQPQHF
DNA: TGTGCCAGCAGCTTAGGAATGAGGGGGGATCAGCCCCAGCATTTT

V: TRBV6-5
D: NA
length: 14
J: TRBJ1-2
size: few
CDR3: CASSYSEGWNGYTF
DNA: TGTGCCAGCAGTTACTCGGAGGGGTGGAATGGCTACACCTTC

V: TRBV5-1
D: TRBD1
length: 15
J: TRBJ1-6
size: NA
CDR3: CASRSGQGGWSPLHF
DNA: TGCGCCAGCAGGTCCGGACAGGGAGGTTGGTCACCCCTCCACTTT

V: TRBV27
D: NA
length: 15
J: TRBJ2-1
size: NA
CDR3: CASSPRGPYYNEQFF
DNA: TGTGCCAGCAGTCCTCGGGGGCCCTACTACAATGAGCAGTTCTTC

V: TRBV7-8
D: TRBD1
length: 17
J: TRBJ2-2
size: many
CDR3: CASSSTRQGANTGELFF
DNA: TGTGCCAGCAGCTCCACACGACAGGGGGCGAACACCGGGGAGCTGTTTTTT

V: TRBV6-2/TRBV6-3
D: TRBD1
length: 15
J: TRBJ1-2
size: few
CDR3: CASIDPGQINYGYTF
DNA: TGTGCCAGCATTGATCCGGGACAGATTAACTATGGCTACACCTTC

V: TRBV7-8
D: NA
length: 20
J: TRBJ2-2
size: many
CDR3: CASSLVAPYSGGVNTGELFF
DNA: TGTGCCAGCAGCTTAGTAGCCCCTTACTCTGGCGGGGTGAACACCGGGGAGCTGTTTTTT

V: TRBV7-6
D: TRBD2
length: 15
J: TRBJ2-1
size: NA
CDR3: CASSQGLAGVYEQFF
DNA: TGTGCCAGCAGCCAGGGACTAGCGGGTGTGTATGAGCAGTTCTTC

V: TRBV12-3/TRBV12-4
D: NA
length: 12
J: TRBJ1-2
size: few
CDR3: CASSSQLYGYTF
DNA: TGTGCCAGCAGTTCCCAGCTGTATGGCTACACCTTC

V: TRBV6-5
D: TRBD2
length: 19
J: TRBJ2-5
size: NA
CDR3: CASSYWEISGTRRKETQYF
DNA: TGTGCCAGCAGTTACTGGGAGATATCCGGGACTAGGCGAAAAGAGACCCAGTACTTC

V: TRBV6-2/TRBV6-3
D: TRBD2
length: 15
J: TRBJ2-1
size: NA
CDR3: CASRERGAGSNEQFF
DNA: TGTGCCAGCAGAGAGCGGGGGGCTGGTTCCAATGAGCAGTTCTTC

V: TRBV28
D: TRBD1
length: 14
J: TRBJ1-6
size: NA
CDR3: CASSLGQVNSPLHF
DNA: TGTGCCAGCAGTTTGGGACAGGTGAATTCACCCCTCCACTTT

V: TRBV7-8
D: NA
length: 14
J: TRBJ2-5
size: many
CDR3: CASTPRTREETQYF
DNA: TGTGCCAGCACCCCGAGGACAAGAGAAGAGACCCAGTACTTC

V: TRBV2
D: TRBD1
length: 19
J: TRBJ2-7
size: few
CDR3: CASSRGTVGPRRNPYEQYF
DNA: TGTGCCAGCAGTAGGGGGACAGTCGGACCTCGACGCAATCCCTACGAGCAGTACTTC

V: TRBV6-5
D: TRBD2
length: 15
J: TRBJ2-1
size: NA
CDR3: CASSWGAGAYNEQFF
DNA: TGTGCCAGCAGTTGGGGTGCGGGGGCCTACAATGAGCAGTTCTTC

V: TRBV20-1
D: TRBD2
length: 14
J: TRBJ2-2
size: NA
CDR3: CSARTSGTEGELFF
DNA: TGCAGTGCTCGGACTAGCGGGACGGAGGGGGAGCTGTTTTTT